This T cell receptor beta chain was observed in a study of cytomegalovirus exposure and HLA in healthy donors. Use of 60 Vbeta and 13 Jbeta primers characterized the PCR. The table came from immunoSEQ multiplex PCR; TCRdb's copy has only in-frame clones and leaves some out. The table includes tens of thousands of clones, roughly three quarters detected once. The CDR3 loop spans 15 amino acids. V gave up 4 bases and J gave up 2 bases; unmatched junction bases: 6. Looked up from germline, CDR1 is SGHRS and CDR2 is YFSETQ. Regarding this clone: What it binds is unknown.

Regarding the study as a whole: Earlier analysis yielded a pattern in which most TCR beta V segments were productive about 90% or about 30% of the time.

The V call is TRBV5-1, the J call TRBJ2-1; 7 nucleotides match TRBD2. The receptor was isolated from a male donor in good health and CMV-seronegative. The sequencing input was PBMCs. This chain's CDR3 is CASSASGIAYNEQFF. In nucleotides, the CDR3 is TGCGCCAGCAGCGCTAGCGGTATAGCCTACAATGAGCAGTTCTTC.